One and the same sample provided the 5 T cell receptor beta chains below, sequenced in a study of T cell responses to AZD1222 COVID-19 vaccine. TCRdb's table, derived via immunoSEQ multiplex PCR, lists solely in-frame clones and lacks some. This sample yields about 120,000 clones, of which around 90% are seen a single time; 2% to 3% belongs to the top ten. The material sequenced was peripheral blood, taken 28 days after the second AZD1222 dose. The receptors were sampled from an adult who received the AZD1222 COVID-19 vaccine.

This clone was seen a handful of times. The V call is TRBV4-3, the J call TRBJ1-5; D perhaps matches TRBD1 (5 bases). This CDR3 region has 13 residues. Germline CDR1 and CDR2: LGHNA and YSLEER. V dropped 2 bases and J dropped 6 bases, with 8 bases sitting between them. In DNA form, the CDR3 reads TGCGCCAGCAGCCAACAAAGGGGTCAGCCCCAGCATTTT. This encodes CASSQQRGQPQHF.

The chain joins TRBV25-1 to TRBJ2-3; D possibly corresponds to TRBD2 (7 bases). Trimming stripped 10 bases from V and 6 bases from J, with 23 bases between. CDR3 size: 15 residues. The germline V gene has CDR1 MGHDK and CDR2 SYGVNS. For the CDR3, the DNA is TGTGCCACCCAGGGGCGGGGGTACGCTGGGGATACGCAGTATTTT. Translation gives CATQGRGYAGDTQYF.

The rearrangement joins TRBV9 to TRBJ1-1; D remains unclear. CDR3 length: 12 residues. Germline CDR1 reads SGDLS; CDR2 reads YYNGEE. V lost 3 bases and J 4 bases, leaving 7 bases between the germline ends. CDR3 residues: CASSGGATEAFF. The CDR3 nucleotides are TGTGCCAGCAGCGGGGGAGCCACTGAAGCTTTCTTT.

This chain connects TRBV19 to TRBJ1-2; 7 bases agree with TRBD1. The CDR3 length is 16 residues. The V gene end was trimmed by 6 bases and the J gene end by 8 bases; junction bases not matched to a gene: 18. From germline, CDR1 is LNHDA and CDR2 SQIVND (reference sequence). This CDR3 is CASSSTGTVPRGGYTF. In DNA form, the CDR3 reads TGTGCCAGTAGCTCCACGGGGACAGTCCCGAGGGGAGGCTACACCTTC.

This clone was seen once. This rearrangement joins TRBV6-5 to TRBJ1-2; 7 nucleotides align to TRBD1. Trimming at V came to 6 bases and at J to 4 bases, leaving 11 bases not matched to a gene. The CDR3 loop spans 15 amino acids. CDR1 is MNHEY and CDR2 is SVGAGI in the germline V gene. CDR3 coding DNA: TGTGCCAGCAGGGCACCAGGGGGTCTTGGCTATGGCTACACCTTC. Its protein product is CASRAPGGLGYGYTF.